This T cell receptor (beta chain) was captured in a study of identical twins. TCRdb re-analysed the 5' RACE reads in MiXCR, keeping a single row per CDR3 protein. Of around 480,000 distinct CDR3 sequences in the sample, 13% to 15% are singletons; the top ten hold 0.4% to 0.55%. With regard to this clonotype: Its antigen is still unknown.

Germline V gene lookup returns CDR1 MRHNA and CDR2 SNTAGT. V trimming: 10 bases; J trimming: 1 base; junction bases outside the gene matches: 8. The CDR3 has 14 residues. Every donor was a healthy Caucasian. Study-level points and caveats: For zero-insertion analyses, partial confounding could come from invariant MAIT and iNKT cells.

The same specimen was also included in a second study, on yellow fever vaccine responses in identical twins. From that second work: In identical twins, vaccine T cell responses appeared partly shared and partly individual.

The rearrangement joins TRBV6-4 to TRBJ2-7, with TRBD1 matching over 9 bases. The receptor comes from a woman under 30 in good health. The sample taken for sequencing was CD4+ T cells sorted from blood. The CDR3 region has the DNA TGTGCCACCCTAAGGACAGGGGAGTCCTACGAGCAGTACTTC. This sequence encodes CATLRTGESYEQYF.